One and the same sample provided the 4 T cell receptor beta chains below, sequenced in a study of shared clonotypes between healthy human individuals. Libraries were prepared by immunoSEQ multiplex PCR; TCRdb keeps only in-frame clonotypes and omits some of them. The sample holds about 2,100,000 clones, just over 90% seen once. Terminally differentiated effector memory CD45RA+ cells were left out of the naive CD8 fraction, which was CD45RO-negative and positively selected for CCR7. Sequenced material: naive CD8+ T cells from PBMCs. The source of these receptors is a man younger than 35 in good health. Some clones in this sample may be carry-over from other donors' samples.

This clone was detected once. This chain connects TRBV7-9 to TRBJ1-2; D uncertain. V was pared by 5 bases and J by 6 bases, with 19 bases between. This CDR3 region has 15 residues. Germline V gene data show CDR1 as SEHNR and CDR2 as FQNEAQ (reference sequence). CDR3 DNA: TGTGCCAGCAGCCTACCCGACCCCCGGCCGGATGGCTACACCTTC. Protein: CASSLPDPRPDGYTF.

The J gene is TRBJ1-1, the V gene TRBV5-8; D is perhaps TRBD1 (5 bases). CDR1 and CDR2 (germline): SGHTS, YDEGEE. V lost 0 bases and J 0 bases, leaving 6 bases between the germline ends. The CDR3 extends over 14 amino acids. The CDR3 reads CASSLDRLNTEAFF. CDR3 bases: TGTGCCAGCAGCTTGGACAGGCTGAACACTGAAGCTTTCTTT. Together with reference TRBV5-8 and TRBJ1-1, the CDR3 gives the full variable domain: EAGVTQSPTHLIKTRGQQATLRCSPISGHTSVYWYQQALGLGLQFLLWYDEGEERNRGNFPPRFSGRQFPNYSSELNVNALELEDSALYLCASSLDRLNTEAFFGQGTRLTVV.

CDR3 region: CASSLSYLRQPQHF. In DNA form, the CDR3 reads TGTGCCAGCAGTTTATCATATTTACGGCAGCCCCAGCATTTT. The chain is built from TRBV28 and TRBJ1-5; D is undetermined. Germline V gives CDR1 MDHEN, CDR2 SYDVKM. V lost 1 base and J 7 bases, leaving 11 bases between the germline ends. The CDR3 contains 14 residues.

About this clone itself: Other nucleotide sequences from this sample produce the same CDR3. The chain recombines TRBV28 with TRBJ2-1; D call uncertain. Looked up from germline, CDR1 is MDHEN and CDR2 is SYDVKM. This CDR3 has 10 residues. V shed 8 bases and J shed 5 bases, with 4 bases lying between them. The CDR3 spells CASRDNEQFF. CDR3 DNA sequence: TGTGCCAGCCGTGACAATGAGCAGTTCTTC.